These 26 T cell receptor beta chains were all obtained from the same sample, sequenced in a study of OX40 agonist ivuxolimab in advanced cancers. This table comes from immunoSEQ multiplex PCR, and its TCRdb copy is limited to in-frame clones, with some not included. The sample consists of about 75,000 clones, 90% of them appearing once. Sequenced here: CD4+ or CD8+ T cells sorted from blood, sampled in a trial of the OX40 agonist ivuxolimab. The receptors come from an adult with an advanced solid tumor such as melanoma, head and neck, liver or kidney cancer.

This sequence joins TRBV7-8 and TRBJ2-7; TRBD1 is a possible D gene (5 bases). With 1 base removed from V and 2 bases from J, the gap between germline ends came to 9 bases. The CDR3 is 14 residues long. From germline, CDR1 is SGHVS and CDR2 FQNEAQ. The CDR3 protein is CASSLVTGTYEQYF. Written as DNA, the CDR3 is TGTGCCAGCAGCTTAGTCACAGGAACCTACGAGCAGTACTTC.

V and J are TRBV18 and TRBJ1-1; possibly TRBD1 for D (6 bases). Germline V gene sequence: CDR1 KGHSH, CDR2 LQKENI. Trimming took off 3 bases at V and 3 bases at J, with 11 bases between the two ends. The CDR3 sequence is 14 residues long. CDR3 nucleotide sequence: TGTGCCAGCTCACCGACAGCAGGGGACACTGAAGCTTTCTTT. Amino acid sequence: CASSPTAGDTEAFF.

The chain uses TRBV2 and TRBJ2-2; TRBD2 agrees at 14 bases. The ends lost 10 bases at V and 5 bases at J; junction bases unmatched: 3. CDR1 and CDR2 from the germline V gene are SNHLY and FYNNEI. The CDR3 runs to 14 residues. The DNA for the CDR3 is TGTGCCACCCGACTAGCGGGGGGGACCGGGGAGCTGTTTTTT. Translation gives CATRLAGGTGELFF.

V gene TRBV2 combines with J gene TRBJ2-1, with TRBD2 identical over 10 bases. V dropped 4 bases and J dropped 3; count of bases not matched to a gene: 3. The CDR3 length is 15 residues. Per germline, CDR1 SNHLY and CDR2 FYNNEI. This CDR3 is CASSAASGGYNEQFF. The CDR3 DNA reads TGTGCCAGCAGTGCGGCTAGCGGGGGCTACAATGAGCAGTTCTTC.

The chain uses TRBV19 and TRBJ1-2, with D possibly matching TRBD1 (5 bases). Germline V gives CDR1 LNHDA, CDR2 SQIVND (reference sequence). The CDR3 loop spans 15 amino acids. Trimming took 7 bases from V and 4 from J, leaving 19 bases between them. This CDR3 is CASTSPRGSTYGYTF. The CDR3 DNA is TGTGCCAGTACCTCGCCCCGGGGCAGTACCTATGGCTACACCTTC.

CDR3 sequence (DNA): TGTGCCAGCAGCTTAGATTGGGGGCCGAGCGAGCAGTACTTC. Amino acids: CASSLDWGPSEQYF. This chain joins TRBV7-2 and TRBJ2-5, with D perhaps matching TRBD1 (6 bases). The J call may be in error: the DNA end matches TRBJ2-7 better. CDR1 SGHTA and CDR2 FQGNSA come from the germline V gene. The length of the CDR3 is 14 residues.

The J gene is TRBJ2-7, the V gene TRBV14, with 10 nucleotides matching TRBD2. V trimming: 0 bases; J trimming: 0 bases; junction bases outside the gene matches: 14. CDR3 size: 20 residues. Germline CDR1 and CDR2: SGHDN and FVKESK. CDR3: CASSQDASGGAVASSYEQYF. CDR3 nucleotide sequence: TGTGCCAGCAGCCAAGATGCAAGCGGGGGGGCGGTGGCAAGCTCCTACGAGCAGTACTTC.

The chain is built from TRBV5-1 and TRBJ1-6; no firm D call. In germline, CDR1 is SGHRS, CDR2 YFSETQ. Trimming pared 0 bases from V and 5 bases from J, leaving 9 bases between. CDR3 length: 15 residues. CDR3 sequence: CASSLDFHDNSPLHF. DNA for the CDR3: TGCGCCAGCAGCTTGGACTTCCACGATAATTCACCCCTCCACTTT.

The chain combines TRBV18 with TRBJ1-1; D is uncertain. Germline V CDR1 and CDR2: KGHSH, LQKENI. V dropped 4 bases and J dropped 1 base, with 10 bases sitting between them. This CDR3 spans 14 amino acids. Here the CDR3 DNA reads TGTGCCAGCTCACTTCACAAAGAGAACACTGAAGCTTTCTTT. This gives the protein CASSLHKENTEAFF.

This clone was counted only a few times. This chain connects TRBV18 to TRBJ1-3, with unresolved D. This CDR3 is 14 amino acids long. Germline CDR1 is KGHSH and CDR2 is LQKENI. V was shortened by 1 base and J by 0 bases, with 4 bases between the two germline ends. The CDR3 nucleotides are TGTGCCAGCTCACCACAAAACTCTGGAAACACCATATATTTT. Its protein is CASSPQNSGNTIYF.

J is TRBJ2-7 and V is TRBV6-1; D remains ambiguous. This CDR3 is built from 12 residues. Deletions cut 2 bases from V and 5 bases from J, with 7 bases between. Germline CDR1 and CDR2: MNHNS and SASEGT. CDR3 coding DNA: TGTGCCAGCAGTGAACGTAGAAACGAGCAGTACTTC. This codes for CASSERRNEQYF.

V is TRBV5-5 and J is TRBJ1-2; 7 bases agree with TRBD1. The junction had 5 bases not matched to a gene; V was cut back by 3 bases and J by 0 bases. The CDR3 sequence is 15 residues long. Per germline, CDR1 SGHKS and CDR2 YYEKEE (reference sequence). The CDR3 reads CASSWMGQPNYGYTF. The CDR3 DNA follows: TGTGCCAGCAGCTGGATGGGACAGCCTAACTATGGCTACACCTTC.

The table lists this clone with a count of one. CDR3 nucleotides: TGTGCCTTCGAGCCCCAACCGGGTGAAAAACTGTTTTTT. Translating it yields CAFEPQPGEKLFF. The J gene is TRBJ1-4, the V gene TRBV30; no reliable D call. V lost 7 bases, J lost 7 bases, and 16 bases lay in between. The CDR3 consists of 13 residues. Germline loops: CDR1 GTSNPN, CDR2 SVGIG (reference sequence).

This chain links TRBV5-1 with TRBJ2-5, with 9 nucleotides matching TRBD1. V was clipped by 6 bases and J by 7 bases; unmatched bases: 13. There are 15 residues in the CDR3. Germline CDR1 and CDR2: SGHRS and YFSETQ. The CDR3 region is CASTLEPKQGATQYF. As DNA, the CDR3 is TGCGCCAGCACCCTCGAGCCGAAACAGGGGGCGACCCAGTACTTC.

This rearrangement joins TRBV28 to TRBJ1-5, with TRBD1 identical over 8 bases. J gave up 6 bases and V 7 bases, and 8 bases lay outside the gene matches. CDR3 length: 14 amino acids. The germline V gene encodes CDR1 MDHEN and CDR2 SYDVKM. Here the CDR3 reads CASTTGGNRQPQHF. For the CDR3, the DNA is TGTGCCAGCACCACAGGGGGGAATCGTCAGCCCCAGCATTTT.

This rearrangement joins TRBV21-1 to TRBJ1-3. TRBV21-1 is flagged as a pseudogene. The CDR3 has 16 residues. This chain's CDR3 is CASRARGRSSGNTIYF. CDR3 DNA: TGTGCCAGCAGAGCGAGGGGAAGGAGCTCTGGAAACACCATATATTTT.

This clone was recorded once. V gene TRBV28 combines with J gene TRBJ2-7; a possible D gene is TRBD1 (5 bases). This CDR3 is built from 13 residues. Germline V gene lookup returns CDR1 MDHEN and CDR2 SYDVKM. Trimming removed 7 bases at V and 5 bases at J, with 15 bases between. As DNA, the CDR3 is TGTGCCAGCACCCAGGGATCGGGCAACGAGCAGTACTTC. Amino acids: CASTQGSGNEQYF. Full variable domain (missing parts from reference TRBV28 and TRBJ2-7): DVKVTQSSRYLVKRTGEKVFLECVQDMDHENMFWYRQDPGLGLRLIYFSYDVKMKEKGDIPEGYSVSREKKERFSLILESASTNQTSMYLCASTQGSGNEQYFGPGTRLTVT.

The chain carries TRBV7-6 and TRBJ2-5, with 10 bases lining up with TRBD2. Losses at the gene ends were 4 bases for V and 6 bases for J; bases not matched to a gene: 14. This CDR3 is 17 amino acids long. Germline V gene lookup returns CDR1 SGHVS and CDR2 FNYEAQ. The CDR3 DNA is TGTGCCAGCAGCTCAGCAGAGACTAGCGGGTGGATCCAGACCCAGTACTTC. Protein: CASSSAETSGWIQTQYF.

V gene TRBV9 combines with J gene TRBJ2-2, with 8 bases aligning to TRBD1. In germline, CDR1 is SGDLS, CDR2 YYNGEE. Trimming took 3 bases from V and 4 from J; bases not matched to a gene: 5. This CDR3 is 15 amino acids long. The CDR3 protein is CASSGTGQGTGELFF. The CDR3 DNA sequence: TGTGCCAGCAGCGGAACAGGACAGGGCACCGGGGAGCTGTTTTTT.

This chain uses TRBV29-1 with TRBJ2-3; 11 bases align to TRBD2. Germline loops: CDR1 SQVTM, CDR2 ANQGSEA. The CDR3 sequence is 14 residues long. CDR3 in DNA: TGCAGTTGTAGCGGGAGGGGGGGCACAGATACGCAGTATTTT. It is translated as CSCSGRGGTDTQYF.

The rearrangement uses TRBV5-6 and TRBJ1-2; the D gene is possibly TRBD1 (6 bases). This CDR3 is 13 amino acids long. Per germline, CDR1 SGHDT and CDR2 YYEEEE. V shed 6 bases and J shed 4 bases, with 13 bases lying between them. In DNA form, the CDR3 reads TGTGCCAGCACCCCCGGGACACTCTATGGCTACACCTTC. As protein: CASTPGTLYGYTF. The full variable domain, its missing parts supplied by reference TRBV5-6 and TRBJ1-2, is DAGVTQSPTHLIKTRGQQVTLRCSPKSGHDTVSWYQQALGQGPQFIFQYYEEEERQRGNFPDRFSGHQFPNYSSELNVNALLLGDSALYLCASTPGTLYGYTFGSGTRLTVV.

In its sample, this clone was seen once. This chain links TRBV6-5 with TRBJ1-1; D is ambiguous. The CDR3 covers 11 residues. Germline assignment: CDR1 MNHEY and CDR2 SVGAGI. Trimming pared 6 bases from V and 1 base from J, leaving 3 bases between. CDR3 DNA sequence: TGTGCCAGCAGCCGGAACACTGAAGCTTTCTTT. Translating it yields CASSRNTEAFF.

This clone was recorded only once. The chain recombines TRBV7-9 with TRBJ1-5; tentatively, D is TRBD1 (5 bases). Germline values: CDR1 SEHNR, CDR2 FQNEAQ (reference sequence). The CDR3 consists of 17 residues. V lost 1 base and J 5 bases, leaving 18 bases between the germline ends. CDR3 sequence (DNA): TGTGCCAGCAGCTTAGTTTTGGGGGACTCTAGGGATCAGCCCCAGCATTTT. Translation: CASSLVLGDSRDQPQHF.

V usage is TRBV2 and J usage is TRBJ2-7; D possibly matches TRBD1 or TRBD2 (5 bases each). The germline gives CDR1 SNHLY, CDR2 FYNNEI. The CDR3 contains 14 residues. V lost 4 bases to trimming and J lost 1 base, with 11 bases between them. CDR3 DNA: TGTGCCAGCAGTGGTCCAGGGAGATCCTACGAGCAGTACTTC. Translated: CASSGPGRSYEQYF.

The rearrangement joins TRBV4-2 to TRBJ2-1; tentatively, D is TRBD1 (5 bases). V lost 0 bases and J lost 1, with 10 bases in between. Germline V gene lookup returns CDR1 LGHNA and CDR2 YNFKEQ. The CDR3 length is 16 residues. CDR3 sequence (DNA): TGTGCCAGCAGCCAAGATAAGGCAGGGTCCTACAATGAGCAGTTCTTC. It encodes CASSQDKAGSYNEQFF.

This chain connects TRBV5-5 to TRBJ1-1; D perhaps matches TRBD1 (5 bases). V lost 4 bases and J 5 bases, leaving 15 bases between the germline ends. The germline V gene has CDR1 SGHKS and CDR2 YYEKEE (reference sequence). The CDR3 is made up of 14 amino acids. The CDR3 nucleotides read TGTGCCAGCAGCCCGGCAGGGAGTGTGACTGAAGCTTTCTTT. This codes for CASSPAGSVTEAFF.